The entry below gives a single T cell receptor (beta chain) sequence along with its context. What it binds is unknown. This entry is derived from a study of T cell responses to AZD1222 COVID-19 vaccine. Across the whole study: Second-dose recipients at about 4 or about 12 weeks were treated as one pooled group. Study-level findings and limits: The study sampled repertoires only after the peak T cell response. Only five to seven AZD1222 recipients were seropositive at baseline. Reportedly, close to half of spike-specific TCRs are directed against unmutated variant regions.

Assay: immunoSEQ multiplex PCR; the TCRdb copy retains only in-frame clones and omits some. The sample shows about 110,000 clones, 75% to 90% of them seen only once. The clonotype originates from an adult in good health. The source material was peripheral blood, sampled on day 0 of AZD1222 vaccination.

CDR3 coding DNA: TGTGCCAGTAGTTCCGGGACAGGGATGTCCTACGAGCAGTACTTC. The encoded protein is CASSSGTGMSYEQYF. The chain has TRBV19 and TRBJ2-7; 9 bases fit TRBD1. CDR1 is LNHDA, CDR2 SQIVND, per germline (reference sequence). The CDR3 is 15 residues long. Trimming cost V 5 bases and J 1 base; bases outside gene matches: 6.